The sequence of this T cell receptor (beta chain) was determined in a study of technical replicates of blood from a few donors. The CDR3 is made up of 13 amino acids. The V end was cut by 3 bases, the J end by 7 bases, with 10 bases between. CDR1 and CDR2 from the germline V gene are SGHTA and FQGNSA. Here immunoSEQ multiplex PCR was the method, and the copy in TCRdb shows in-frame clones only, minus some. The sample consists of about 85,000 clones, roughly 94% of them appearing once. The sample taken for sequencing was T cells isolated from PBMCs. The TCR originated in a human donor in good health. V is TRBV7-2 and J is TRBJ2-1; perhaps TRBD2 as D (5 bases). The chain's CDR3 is CASSFLRENEQFF. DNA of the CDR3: TGTGCCAGCAGCTTTTTACGGGAAAATGAGCAGTTCTTC.